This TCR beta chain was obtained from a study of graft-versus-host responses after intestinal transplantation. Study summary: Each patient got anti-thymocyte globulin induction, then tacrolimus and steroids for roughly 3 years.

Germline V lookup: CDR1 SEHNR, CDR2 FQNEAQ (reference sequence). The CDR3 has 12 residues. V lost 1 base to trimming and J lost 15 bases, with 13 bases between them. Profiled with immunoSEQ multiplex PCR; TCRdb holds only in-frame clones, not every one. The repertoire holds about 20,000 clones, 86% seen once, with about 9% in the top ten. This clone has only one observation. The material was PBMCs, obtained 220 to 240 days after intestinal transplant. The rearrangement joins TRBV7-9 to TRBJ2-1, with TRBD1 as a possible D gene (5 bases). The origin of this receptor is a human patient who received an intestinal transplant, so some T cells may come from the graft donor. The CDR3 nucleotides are TGTGCCAGCAGCTTAGGGGGCCGCCCGACGTTCTTC. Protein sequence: CASSLGGRPTFF.